Listed here are 10 T cell receptor beta chains from one sample, sequenced in a study of cytomegalovirus exposure and HLA in healthy donors. Both 60 Vbeta primers and 13 Jbeta primers went into the PCR. Produced via immunoSEQ multiplex PCR; TCRdb's table is partial and in-frame only. In the table there are under 200,000 clones, about four fifths of which are singletons. The specimen was PBMCs. These receptors were taken from a male donor in good health and CMV-seropositive.

This chain connects TRBV6-1 to TRBJ2-7, with a weak D call TRBD1 (5 bases). CDR1 is MNHNS and CDR2 is SASEGT in the germline V gene. The CDR3 extends over 15 amino acids. V lost 4 bases, J lost 0 bases, and 13 bases lay in between. As DNA, the CDR3 is TGTGCCAGCAGTGGTCGACAGCTTAGCTCCTACGAGCAGTACTTC. As protein: CASSGRQLSSYEQYF.

The chain recombines TRBV5-1 with TRBJ2-5; perhaps TRBD1 as D (6 bases). The CDR3 totals 15 residues. Between the trimmed V and J ends, which lost 4 bases and 11 bases, there was a span of 24 bases. Germline CDR1 SGHRS, CDR2 YFSETQ. CDR3 coding DNA: TGCGCCAGCAGCCTGACAGGCCGAGACCTTTCTGAGCAGTACTTC. Protein sequence: CASSLTGRDLSEQYF.

In nucleotides, the CDR3 is TGTGCCAGTGCGTGGGGCGACAGCTACGAGCAGTACTTC. The encoded protein is CASAWGDSYEQYF. V gene TRBV19 combines with J gene TRBJ2-7, with D possibly matching TRBD1 (5 bases). The CDR3 is 13 residues long. The ends were cut back, 8 bases at V and 3 bases at J, with 14 bases in the middle. Germline lookup yields CDR1 LNHDA and CDR2 SQIVND (reference sequence).

V is TRBV9 and J is TRBJ2-3, with 7 bases that match TRBD2. Germline CDR1 and CDR2: SGDLS and YYNGEE. After removal of 4 bases from V and 5 bases from J, the junction contained 16 bases not matched to a gene. The CDR3 extends over 17 amino acids. The CDR3 DNA is TGTGCCAGCAGCCCGGAAACGACTAGGCCGGGAGGAGATACGCAGTATTTT. Protein sequence: CASSPETTRPGGDTQYF. The full variable domain, with the rest looked up from reference TRBV9 and TRBJ2-3, is DSGVTQTPKHLITATGQRVTLRCSPRSGDLSVYWYQQSLDQGLQFLIQYYNGEERAKGNILERFSAQQFPDLHSELNLSSLELGDSALYFCASSPETTRPGGDTQYFGPGTRLTVL.

The rearrangement links TRBV30 to TRBJ2-3; D remains ambiguous. CDR1 is GTSNPN, CDR2 SVGIG, per germline (reference sequence). The CDR3 sequence is 13 residues long. With 0 bases removed from V and 5 bases from J, the gap between germline ends came to 9 bases. This CDR3 reads CAWSVLTIDTQYF. CDR3 in DNA: TGTGCCTGGAGTGTACTAACCATAGATACGCAGTATTTT.

This clone was observed once. The genes are TRBV9 and TRBJ1-3, with D uncertain. V lost 0 bases to trimming and J lost 10 bases, with 14 bases between them. CDR3 size: 14 residues. Germline lookup yields CDR1 SGDLS and CDR2 YYNGEE. Written as DNA, the CDR3 is TGTGCCAGCAGCGTAGTGGAGCGAAGTGGGACCATATATTTT. It codes for CASSVVERSGTIYF.

The chain links TRBV7-2 to TRBJ1-1; D is ambiguous. The CDR3 runs to 13 residues. V was trimmed by 3 bases and J by 4 bases, leaving 9 bases between them. Germline V gives CDR1 SGHTA, CDR2 FQGNSA. CDR3 sequence reads: CASSFRSGTEAFF. The CDR3 DNA follows: TGTGCCAGCAGCTTTCGATCGGGCACTGAAGCTTTCTTT.

V usage is TRBV9 and J usage is TRBJ1-3; D is uncertain. The length of the CDR3 is 15 residues. With 4 bases removed from V and 0 bases from J, the gap between germline ends came to 11 bases. Per the germline V gene, CDR1 is SGDLS and CDR2 is YYNGEE. CDR3 in DNA: TGTGCCAGCAGCAGTGTCCCGAGCTCTGGAAACACCATATATTTT. Translating gives CASSSVPSSGNTIYF.

This chain connects TRBV4-1 to TRBJ1-1; D is possibly TRBD1 (6 bases). This CDR3 is built from 15 residues. V shed 1 base and J shed 6 bases, with 15 bases lying between them. In germline, CDR1 is MGHRA, CDR2 YSYEKL. The DNA for the CDR3 is TGCGCCAGCAGCCAAGGGTTTCAGGGGTACGCTGAAGCTTTCTTT. It specifies CASSQGFQGYAEAFF.

This clone was picked up a small number of times. The sample holds other DNA sequences that translate to the same CDR3. The gene calls are TRBV4-3 and TRBJ1-1; 9 bases align to TRBD1. The CDR3 has 15 amino acids. In germline, CDR1 is LGHNA, CDR2 YSLEER. J was trimmed by 5 bases and V by 0 bases; bases with no gene match: 4. The CDR3 bases are TGCGCCAGCAGCCAAGATGCGACAGGGGGGACTGAAGCTTTCTTT. This codes for CASSQDATGGTEAFF.